The sequence of this TCR beta chain was determined in a study of early T cells in non-severe SARS-CoV-2 infection. This CDR3 spans 14 amino acids. Trimming pared 0 bases from V and 8 bases from J, leaving 11 bases between. Germline loops: CDR1 LNHNV, CDR2 YYDKDF (reference sequence). This clonotype was picked up many times. Researchers tagged individual cDNA molecules with unique molecular identifiers. TCRdb independently ran MiXCR on the 5' RACE reads; one entry per CDR3 protein. Seen here are 30,000 to 45,000 distinct CDR3 sequences, around 4.1% observed once, and the top ten hold about 6%. The rearrangement links TRBV15 to TRBJ2-1; D may be TRBD2 (5 bases). The receptor comes from an adult who was a healthcare worker with PCR-confirmed SARS-CoV-2 infection or an uninfected control (not recorded which). What was sequenced was whole blood. In DNA form, the CDR3 reads TGTGCCACCAGCAGAGATAGTTCGGAGGATGAGCAGTTCTTC. It is translated as CATSRDSSEDEQFF. The variable domain in full, completed from reference TRBV15 and TRBJ2-1, reads DAMVIQNPRYQVTQFGKPVTLSCSQTLNHNVMYWYQQKSSQAPKLLFHYYDKDFNNEADTPDNFQSRRPNTSFCFLDIRSPGLGDTAMYLCATSRDSSEDEQFFGPGTRLTVL.